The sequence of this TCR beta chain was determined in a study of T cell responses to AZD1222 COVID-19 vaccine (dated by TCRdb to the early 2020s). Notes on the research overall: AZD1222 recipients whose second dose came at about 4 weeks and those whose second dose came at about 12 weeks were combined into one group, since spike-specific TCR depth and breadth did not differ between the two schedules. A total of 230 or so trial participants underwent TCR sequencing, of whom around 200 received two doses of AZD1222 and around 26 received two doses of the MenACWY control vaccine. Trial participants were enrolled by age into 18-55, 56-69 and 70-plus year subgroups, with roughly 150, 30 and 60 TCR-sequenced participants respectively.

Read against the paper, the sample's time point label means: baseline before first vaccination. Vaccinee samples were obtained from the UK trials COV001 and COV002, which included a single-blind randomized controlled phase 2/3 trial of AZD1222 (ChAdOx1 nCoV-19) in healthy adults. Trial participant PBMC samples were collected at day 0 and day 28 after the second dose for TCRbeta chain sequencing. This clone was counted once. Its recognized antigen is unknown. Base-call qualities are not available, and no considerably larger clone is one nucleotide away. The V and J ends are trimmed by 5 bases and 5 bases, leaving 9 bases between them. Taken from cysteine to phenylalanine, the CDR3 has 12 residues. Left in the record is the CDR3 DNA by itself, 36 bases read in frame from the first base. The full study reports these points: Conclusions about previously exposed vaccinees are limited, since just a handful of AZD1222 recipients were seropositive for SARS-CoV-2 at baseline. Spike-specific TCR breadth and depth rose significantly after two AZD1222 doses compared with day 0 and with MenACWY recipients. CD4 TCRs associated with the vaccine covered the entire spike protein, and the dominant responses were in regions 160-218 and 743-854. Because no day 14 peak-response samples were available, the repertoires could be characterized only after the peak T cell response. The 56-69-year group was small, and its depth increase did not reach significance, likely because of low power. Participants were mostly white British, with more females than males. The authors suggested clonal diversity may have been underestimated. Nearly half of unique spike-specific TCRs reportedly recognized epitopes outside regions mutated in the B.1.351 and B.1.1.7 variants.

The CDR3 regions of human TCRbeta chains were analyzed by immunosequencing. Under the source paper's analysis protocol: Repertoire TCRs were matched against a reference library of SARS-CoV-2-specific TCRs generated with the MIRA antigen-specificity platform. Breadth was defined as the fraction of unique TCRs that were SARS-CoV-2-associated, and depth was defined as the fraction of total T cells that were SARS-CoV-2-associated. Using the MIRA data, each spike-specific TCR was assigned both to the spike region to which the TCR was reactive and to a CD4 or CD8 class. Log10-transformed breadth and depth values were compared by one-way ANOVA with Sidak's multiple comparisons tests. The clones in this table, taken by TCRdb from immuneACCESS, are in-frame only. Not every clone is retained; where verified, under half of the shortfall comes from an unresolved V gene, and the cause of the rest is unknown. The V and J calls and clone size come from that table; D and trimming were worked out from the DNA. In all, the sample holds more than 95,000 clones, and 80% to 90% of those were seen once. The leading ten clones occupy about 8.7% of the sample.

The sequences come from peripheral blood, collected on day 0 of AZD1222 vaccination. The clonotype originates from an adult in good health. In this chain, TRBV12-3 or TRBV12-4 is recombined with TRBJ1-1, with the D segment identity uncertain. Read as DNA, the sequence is TGTGCCAGCAGTAGAATCGAGACTGAAGCTTTCTTT. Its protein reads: CASSRIETEAFF.